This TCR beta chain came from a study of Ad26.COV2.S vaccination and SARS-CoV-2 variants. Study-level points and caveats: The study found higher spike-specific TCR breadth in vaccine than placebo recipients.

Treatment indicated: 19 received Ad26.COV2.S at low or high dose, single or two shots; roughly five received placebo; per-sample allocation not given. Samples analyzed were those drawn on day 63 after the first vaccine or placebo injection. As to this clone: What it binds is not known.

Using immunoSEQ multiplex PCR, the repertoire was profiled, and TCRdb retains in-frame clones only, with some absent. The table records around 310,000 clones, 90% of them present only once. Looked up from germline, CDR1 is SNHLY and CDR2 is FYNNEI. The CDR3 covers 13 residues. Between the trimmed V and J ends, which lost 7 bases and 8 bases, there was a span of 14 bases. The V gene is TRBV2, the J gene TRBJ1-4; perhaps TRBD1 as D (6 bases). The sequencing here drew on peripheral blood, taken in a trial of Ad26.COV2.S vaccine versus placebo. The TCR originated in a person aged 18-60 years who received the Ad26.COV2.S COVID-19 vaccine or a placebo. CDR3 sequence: CASKGGEAEKLFF. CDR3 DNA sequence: TGTGCCAGCAAAGGGGGAGAGGCGGAAAAACTGTTTTTT.